The 27 T cell receptor beta chains below come from one sample, sequenced in a study of post-analysis software for immune sequencing data. TCR beta cDNA libraries had unique molecular identifiers. TCRdb independently ran MiXCR on the PCR reads; one entry per CDR3 protein. The table has a few hundred thousand distinct CDR3 sequences, less than 40% seen once. Study outcomes and limitations: TRBV5-6, TRBV5-1 and TRBV20-1 were among roughly 5 TRBV segments more frequent in patients than controls.

Their specific antigens are unknown. Specimen: blood. The receptors were gathered from a girl aged 5-17 years with multiple sclerosis.

This clonotype has just a few counts. V is TRBV29-1 and J is TRBJ2-7; D perhaps matches TRBD2 (5 bases). There are 12 residues in the CDR3. V shed 4 bases and J shed 5 bases, with 12 bases lying between them. The V gene's germline CDR1 is SQVTM and CDR2 ANQGSEA. In DNA form, the CDR3 reads TGCAGCGTTGTCGAGGGTGAGGACGAGCAGTACTTC. Translation gives CSVVEGEDEQYF.

This clonotype came up a few times. This sequence joins TRBV12-3 or TRBV12-4 and TRBJ1-2, with D possibly being TRBD1 (5 bases). CDR3 length equals 13 residues. V was shortened by 3 bases and J by 6 bases, with 11 bases between the two germline ends. The CDR3 sequence: CASSFWQGDGYTF. The CDR3 DNA follows: TGTGCCAGCAGTTTTTGGCAGGGAGATGGCTACACCTTC.

The rearrangement joins TRBV5-1 to TRBJ2-7; D is possibly TRBD2 (5 bases). The CDR3 extends over 14 amino acids. Germline V lookup: CDR1 SGHRS, CDR2 YFSETQ. The V and J ends lost 4 bases and 3 bases respectively, with 14 bases between them. CDR3 in DNA: TGCGCCAGCAGCCCCGGACTGGGAAACTACGAGCAGTACTTC. Translating it yields CASSPGLGNYEQYF. Together with reference TRBV5-1 and TRBJ2-7, the CDR3 gives the full variable domain: KAGVTQTPRYLIKTRGQQVTLSCSPISGHRSVSWYQQTPGQGLQFLFEYFSETQRNKGNFPGRFSGRQFSNSRSEMNVSTLELGDSALYLCASSPGLGNYEQYFGPGTRLTVT.

J is TRBJ2-7 and V is TRBV4-2; 14 positions agree with TRBD2. The CDR3 covers 16 residues. Germline V lookup: CDR1 LGHNA, CDR2 YNFKEQ. V lost 4 bases and J lost 1; bases outside the gene matches: 3. CDR3 nucleotides: TGTGCCAGCAGCCTACGACTAGCGGGGGGGTCCTACGAGCAGTACTTC. As protein: CASSLRLAGGSYEQYF.

The rearrangement joins TRBV12-3 or TRBV12-4 to TRBJ1-1; 10 nucleotides agree with TRBD1. V was clipped by 2 bases and J by 3 bases; unmatched bases: 24. The CDR3 totals 22 residues. The CDR3: CASSLFLPRIRGDRGHDTEAFF. The CDR3 region has the DNA TGTGCCAGCAGTTTATTTCTTCCGCGGATTCGAGGGGACAGGGGACACGACACTGAAGCTTTCTTT.

The chain couples TRBV12-3 or TRBV12-4 to TRBJ1-6; 7 nucleotides match TRBD1. This CDR3 has 14 residues. V lost 6 bases, J lost 7 bases, and 6 bases stayed unmatched. CDR3: CASSPGTVNSPLHF. CDR3 nucleotide sequence: TGTGCCAGCAGCCCCGGGACAGTCAATTCACCCCTCCACTTT.

CDR3 sequence reads: CASSYTGTDGYTF. CDR3 coding DNA: TGTGCCAGCTCGTATACCGGGACCGATGGCTACACCTTC. J is TRBJ1-2 and V is TRBV18; tentative D call: TRBD1 (5 bases). Germline V gives CDR1 KGHSH, CDR2 LQKENI. The CDR3 sequence is 13 residues long. Trimming pared 6 bases from V and 6 bases from J, leaving 14 bases between.

This chain connects TRBV20-1 to TRBJ2-1, with D possibly called TRBD1 or TRBD2 (5 bases each). The V gene lost 3 bases and the J gene lost 9 bases, with 9 bases spanning the gap. This CDR3 is built from 11 residues. Per the germline V gene, CDR1 is DFQATT and CDR2 is SNEGSKA (reference sequence). The CDR3, as DNA: TGCAGTGCTAGGGGGGTGGGTGAGCAGTTCTTC. It encodes CSARGVGEQFF.

This clonotype showed up just a few times. V is TRBV20-1 and J is TRBJ2-1, with D perhaps given as TRBD1 or TRBD2 (5 bases each). V lost 0 bases to trimming and J lost 7 bases, with 16 bases between them. From germline, CDR1 is DFQATT and CDR2 SNEGSKA (reference sequence). This CDR3 has 15 residues. CDR3 in amino acids: CSARDLAGTGNEQFF. Here the CDR3 DNA reads TGCAGTGCTAGAGATTTGGCAGGGACGGGTAATGAGCAGTTCTTC.

The rearrangement links TRBV12-3 or TRBV12-4 to TRBJ1-2, with 7 bases identical to TRBD1. V trimming: 3 bases; J trimming: 1 base; junction bases outside the gene matches: 2. The CDR3 extends over 14 amino acids. The CDR3 sequence is CASSFSGGNYGYTF. In nucleotides, the CDR3 is TGTGCCAGCAGTTTCTCAGGGGGTAACTATGGCTACACCTTC.

The chain uses TRBV27 and TRBJ2-5; 10 nucleotides align to TRBD1. The ends lost 6 bases at V and 4 bases at J; junction bases unmatched: 2. The CDR3 totals 13 residues. CDR1 and CDR2 (germline): MNHEY, SMNVEV (reference sequence). This CDR3 is CASRRTGGETQYF. CDR3 DNA sequence: TGTGCCAGCAGGAGGACAGGGGGAGAGACCCAGTACTTC.

This clonotype occurred once. The junction does not match germline at one end; this may be a read error. This sequence joins TRBV12-3 or TRBV12-4 and TRBJ2-3; the D gene is possibly TRBD2 (6 bases). This CDR3 spans 14 amino acids. CDR3 protein: CASSPSVGEDAQYF. The CDR3 coding sequence is TGTGCCAGCAGTCCTAGCGTGGGGGAAGATGCGCAGTATTTT.

This clonotype turned up a few times. The chain carries TRBV12-3 or TRBV12-4 and TRBJ2-3; TRBD1 might be the D (6 bases). Trimming took off 5 bases at V and 6 bases at J, with 18 bases between the two ends. The CDR3 has 15 residues. CDR3 amino acids: CASSLRDTRGDTQYF. Here the CDR3 DNA reads TGTGCCAGCAGTCTCCGGGACACCCGTGGGGATACGCAGTATTTT.

This clonotype was detected a few times. The chain combines TRBV9 with TRBJ2-1, with D unclear. V was clipped by 0 bases and J by 6 bases, with 7 bases between them. The length of the CDR3 is 13 residues. CDR1 is SGDLS and CDR2 is YYNGEE in the germline V gene. DNA of the CDR3: TGTGCCAGCAGCGTAGTGTTGGGCAATGAGCAGTTCTTC. Protein sequence: CASSVVLGNEQFF.

About this clonotype itself: The limits of the CDR3 on the DNA are not certain, so only TCRdb's listed CDR3 is given. The chain employs TRBV5-1 and TRBJ1-2. Counting both end residues, the CDR3 totals 12 amino acids. Germline CDR1 is SGHRS and CDR2 is YFSETQ. This chain's CDR3 is CASSSSTDGYTF.

The CDR3 reads CSPAKQGPPFEQYF. The CDR3 DNA is TGCAGCCCAGCGAAACAGGGGCCCCCCTTCGAGCAGTACTTC. The V and J genes are TRBV20-1 and TRBJ2-7; 7 bases align to TRBD1. The CDR3 length is 14 residues. Germline CDR1 DFQATT, CDR2 SNEGSKA (reference sequence).

This clonotype has at least ten counts. This chain joins TRBV12-3 or TRBV12-4 and TRBJ1-1; D might be TRBD1 (6 bases). The CDR3 runs 14 residues. Trimming took 5 bases from V and 0 from J, leaving 10 bases between them. CDR3 in amino acids: CASSLQGLNTEAFF. Here the CDR3 DNA reads TGTGCCAGCAGTCTACAGGGTCTGAACACTGAAGCTTTCTTT.

V gene TRBV6-6 combines with J gene TRBJ2-7; no definite D call. The germline CDR1 and CDR2 sequences are MNHNY and SVGAGI (reference sequence). Trimming took 6 bases from V and 0 from J, leaving 9 bases between them. The CDR3 consists of 13 residues. The CDR3 sequence: CASRPRSSYEQYF. The CDR3 nucleotides are TGTGCCAGCAGACCACGTAGCTCCTACGAGCAGTACTTC.

The chain employs TRBV4-3 and TRBJ2-7, with D maybe TRBD1 (6 bases). Looked up from germline, CDR1 is LGHNA and CDR2 is YSLEER. The CDR3 extends over 15 amino acids. Between the trimmed V and J ends, which lost 0 bases and 4 bases, there was a span of 13 bases. The CDR3 DNA is TGCGCCAGCAGCCAAGAACAGGGTTTCGGTTACGAGCAGTACTTC. Protein sequence: CASSQEQGFGYEQYF.

The chain uses TRBV7-9 and TRBJ1-1; TRBD1 might be the D (5 bases). The CDR3 loop spans 15 amino acids. The ends were cut back, 1 base at V and 1 base at J, with 10 bases in the middle. Germline assignment: CDR1 SEHNR and CDR2 FQNEAQ (reference sequence). CDR3 sequence (DNA): TGTGCCAGCAGCTTAGTGACAGCGTGGAACACTGAAGCTTTCTTT. This gives the protein CASSLVTAWNTEAFF.

CDR3 loop: CASRATEVVYGYTF. In DNA, the CDR3 is TGTGCCAGCAGGGCCACGGAGGTGGTCTATGGCTACACCTTC. The V and J genes are TRBV2 and TRBJ1-2; no reliable D call. The V gene's germline CDR1 is SNHLY and CDR2 FYNNEI. Trimming left V 6 bases short and J 4 bases short, with 15 bases between. The length of the CDR3 is 14 residues.

The chain couples TRBV7-9 to TRBJ2-7; perhaps TRBD1 as D (6 bases). The CDR3 has 18 residues. Trimming cost V 5 bases and J 2 bases, with 25 bases left between them. From germline, CDR1 is SEHNR and CDR2 FQNEAQ (reference sequence). The CDR3 sequence: CASSPGPRLKDRTYEQYF. In DNA form, the CDR3 reads TGTGCCAGCAGCCCAGGCCCCAGACTTAAAGACAGGACCTACGAGCAGTACTTC.

V usage is TRBV6-2 or TRBV6-3 and J usage is TRBJ2-7, with D possibly called TRBD1 or TRBD2 (6 bases each). CDR1 and CDR2 from the germline V gene are MNHEY and SVGEGT. This CDR3 region has 17 residues. The V end was cut by 2 bases, the J end by 0 bases, with 17 bases between. DNA for the CDR3: TGTGCCAGCAGTTACGAGCACAGGGACTTCAGCTCCTACGAGCAGTACTTC. It translates to CASSYEHRDFSSYEQYF.

V gene TRBV10-2 combines with J gene TRBJ1-5, with D unresolved. In germline, CDR1 is WSHSY, CDR2 SAAADI. The CDR3 runs 13 residues. V shed 0 bases and J shed 10 bases, with 10 bases lying between them. The DNA of the CDR3 is TGCGCCAGCAGTGAGTCGGAGTTGGGCCCCCAGCATTTT. Residues: CASSESELGPQHF.

This clonotype was counted between two and nine times. This chain joins TRBV5-1 and TRBJ2-1; the D is unclear. The V end lost 4 bases, the J end lost 7 bases, and 9 bases lay between the germline ends. The CDR3 consists of 12 residues. CDR1 is SGHRS and CDR2 is YFSETQ in the germline V gene. In DNA form, the CDR3 reads TGCGCCAGCAGCACAAACTGGAATGAGCAGTTCTTC. Protein: CASSTNWNEQFF.

On this clonotype itself: The junction departs from germline at one end; a sequencing error may be responsible. The genes are TRBV13 and TRBJ2-2, with D hard to call. The CDR3 is made up of 14 amino acids. CDR1 and CDR2 from the germline V gene are PRHDT and FYEKMQ (reference sequence). The CDR3 coding sequence is TGTGCCAGCAGCTTAGGCCGGAACGCCGGGGAGCTGTTTTTT. Translated, it gives CASSLGRNAGELFF.

This clonotype was counted between two and nine times. The chain recombines TRBV7-8 with TRBJ2-1, with D perhaps TRBD2 (5 bases). Trimming stripped 0 bases from V and 0 bases from J, with 9 bases between. This CDR3 region has 16 residues. Germline values: CDR1 SGHVS, CDR2 FQNEAQ. The CDR3 here is CASSLAASLSYNEQFF. CDR3 DNA: TGTGCCAGCAGCTTAGCGGCTAGCCTCTCCTACAATGAGCAGTTCTTC. Full variable domain (rest looked up from reference TRBV7-8 and TRBJ2-1): GAGVSQSPRYKVAKRGQDVALRCDPISGHVSLFWYQQALGQGPEFLTYFQNEAQLDKSGLPSDRFFAERPEGSVSTLKIQRTQQEDSAVYLCASSLAASLSYNEQFFGPGTRLTVL.